The rows below give T cell receptor beta chains drawn from one sample of a study of T cell repertoires in cytomegalovirus infection. MiXCR was run by TCRdb on the reads, yielding one entry per CDR3 protein. This sample has hundreds of thousands of distinct CDR3 sequences, with approximately 34% found just once. The sample comprised PBMCs. Every receptor here comes from a human donor in good health (CMV status not recorded). Some clones in this sample may be carry-over from other donors' samples. CDR3s include the opening cysteine and the closing phenylalanine or tryptophan. D genes are given only for firm matches. Size tells how often a clone was seen (once, few, many) or the class of an expanded clone, and some rows leave it out.

. | TRBJ1-1 | TRBV9 | few | CASSVYQGAEAFF | TGTGCCAGCAGCGTCTACCAAGGGGCTGAAGCTTTCTTT
TRBD1 | TRBJ1-1 | TRBV7-8 | many | CASSSRRTGRLNTEAFF | TGTGCCAGCAGCTCCCGGCGGACAGGGCGACTGAACACTGAAGCTTTCTTT
. | TRBJ2-7 | TRBV11-2 | . | CASSLSVTDLEQYF | TGTGCCAGCAGCTTAAGTGTAACGGACCTCGAGCAGTACTTC
TRBD1 | TRBJ1-6 | TRBV12-3/TRBV12-4 | . | CASRHTGTVLSPLHF | TGTGCCAGCAGACACACCGGGACAGTCCTTTCACCCCTACACTTT
TRBD1 | TRBJ1-6 | TRBV6-5 | . | CASSRQGLDNSPLHF | TGTGCCAGCAGCCGACAGGGCCTTGATAATTCACCCCTCCACTTT
. | TRBJ2-1 | TRBV11-3 | few | CASSLGGETVNEQFF | TGTGCCAGCAGCTTAGGGGGGGAGACGGTCAATGAGCAGTTCTTC
TRBD1 | TRBJ2-7 | TRBV28 | few | CASSFRAARGRFEQYF | TGTGCCAGCAGTTTTAGGGCGGCTAGGGGGCGGTTCGAGCAGTACTTC
. | TRBJ2-7 | TRBV28 | . | CASSSVGGTVHEQYF | TGTGCCAGCAGTTCAGTGGGCGGGACAGTCCACGAGCAGTACTTC
. | TRBJ1-1 | TRBV28 | . | CASSYDREAFF | TGTGCCAGCAGTTATGACCGAGAAGCTTTCTTT
TRBD2 | TRBJ2-5 | TRBV7-2 | many | CASTAGVRETQYF | TGTGCCAGCACGGCGGGAGTAAGAGAGACCCAGTACTTC
TRBD1 | TRBJ1-4 | TRBV12-3/TRBV12-4 | few | CASSPHLQGEKLFF | TGTGCCAGCAGCCCCCACTTACAGGGGGAAAAACTGTTTTTT
. | TRBJ1-5 | TRBV3-1 | few | CASSQDAGNQPQHF | TGTGCCAGCAGCCAAGACGCAGGGAATCAGCCCCAGCATTTT
. | TRBJ1-2 | TRBV6-5 | many | CASRPTGIYGYTF | TGTGCCAGCAGGCCTACAGGGATCTATGGCTACACCTTC
. | TRBJ2-7 | TRBV20-1 | . | CSATGPKVHEQYF | TGCAGTGCGACGGGCCCGAAGGTCCACGAGCAGTACTTC
. | TRBJ1-5 | TRBV28 | few | CASSFLQQPQHF | TGTGCCAGCAGTTTTTTGCAGCAGCCCCAGCATTTT